The 31 T cell receptor beta chains listed next were all sequenced from one sample in a study of early stage breast cancer tumors. Sequencing used immunoSEQ multiplex PCR; TCRdb keeps in-frame clones, though not all of them. The table includes about 11,000 clones, over 60% detected once. Sequencing was carried out using breast tumor tissue. Source of these receptors: a person aged 35 to 50 with breast cancer.

The rearrangement uses TRBV10-3 and TRBJ1-2; no reliable D call. The germline V gene encodes CDR1 ENHRY and CDR2 SYGVKD. This CDR3 has 15 residues. The V gene lost 9 bases and the J gene lost 7 bases, with 24 bases spanning the gap. The chain's CDR3 is CAILDHLNPRFGYTF. CDR3 sequence (DNA): TGTGCCATTCTCGACCACCTTAATCCTCGCTTTGGCTACACCTTC.

The chain employs TRBV7-3 and TRBJ2-1, with 8 nucleotides matching TRBD2. Germline V lookup: CDR1 SGHTA, CDR2 FQGTGA. The CDR3 is made up of 13 amino acids. The V segment lost 3 bases and the J segment 9 bases; nucleotides outside the gene matches: 4. CDR3 in amino acids: CASSFSGDGEQFF. CDR3 coding DNA: TGTGCCAGCAGCTTTAGCGGGGACGGTGAGCAGTTCTTC. Supplemented by reference TRBV7-3 and TRBJ2-1, the full variable domain reads GAGVSQTPSNKVTEKGKYVELRCDPISGHTALYWYRQSLGQGPEFLIYFQGTGAADDSGLPNDRFFAVRPEGSVSTLKIQRTERGDSAVYLCASSFSGDGEQFFGPGTRLTVL.

The chain has TRBV7-6 and TRBJ2-3, with no clear D. The CDR3 consists of 12 residues. V was shortened by 5 bases and J by 6 bases, with 9 bases between the two germline ends. CDR1 and CDR2 (germline): SGHVS, FNYEAQ. DNA for the CDR3: TGTGCCAGCAGCCCAGTGGCGGATACGCAGTATTTT. Translating it yields CASSPVADTQYF. The whole variable domain, remainder taken from reference TRBV7-6 and TRBJ2-3, is GAGVSQSPRYKVTKRGQDVALRCDPISGHVSLYWYRQALGQGPEFLTYFNYEAQQDKSGLPNDRFSAERPEGSISTLTIQRTEQRDSAMYRCASSPVADTQYFGPGTRLTVL.

This sequence joins TRBV27 and TRBJ1-2; maybe TRBD1 (5 bases). Trimming took 4 bases from V and 1 from J, leaving 13 bases between them. This CDR3 has 15 amino acids. Germline CDR1 MNHEY, CDR2 SMNVEV (reference sequence). The CDR3 is CASSSGGGFNYGYTF. Here the CDR3 DNA reads TGTGCCAGCAGTTCCGGGGGAGGTTTTAACTATGGCTACACCTTC.

The CDR3 DNA follows: TGTGCCAGCAGCGTAGGGGCTAGCGGATACAATGAGCAGTTCTTC. Protein product: CASSVGASGYNEQFF. The chain is built from TRBV9 and TRBJ2-1; 7 nucleotides line up with TRBD2. The CDR3 covers 15 residues. V trimming: 0 bases; J trimming: 4 bases; junction bases outside the gene matches: 4. From germline, CDR1 is SGDLS and CDR2 YYNGEE.

The chain employs TRBV10-3 and TRBJ2-1, with 10 bases aligning to TRBD2. Germline V gives CDR1 ENHRY, CDR2 SYGVKD. The V segment lost 7 bases and the J segment 0 bases; nucleotides outside the gene matches: 6. This CDR3 comprises 16 residues. The CDR3 region has the DNA TGTGCCATCAATCCTAGCGGGAGTAGCTCCTACAATGAGCAGTTCTTC. It translates to CAINPSGSSSYNEQFF.

V usage is TRBV2 and J usage is TRBJ2-6, with D possibly being TRBD1 (6 bases). The CDR3 is 14 amino acids. Germline CDR1 reads SNHLY; CDR2 reads FYNNEI. Trimming took 9 bases from V and 4 from J, leaving 13 bases between them. CDR3 protein: CASLQGSGANVLTF. For the CDR3, the DNA is TGTGCCAGTTTACAGGGATCCGGGGCCAACGTCCTGACTTTC.

J is TRBJ2-3 and V is TRBV30; D might be TRBD2 (6 bases). V dropped 3 bases and J dropped 4 bases, with 17 bases sitting between them. Per the germline V gene, CDR1 is GTSNPN and CDR2 is SVGIG (reference sequence). The CDR3 is 15 residues long. The CDR3: CAWSASSGVSDTQYF. In DNA, the CDR3 is TGTGCCTGGAGCGCAAGTTCGGGAGTTTCAGATACGCAGTATTTT.

This chain connects TRBV7-8 to TRBJ1-1, with D unclear. The CDR3 is 14 residues long. Per germline, CDR1 SGHVS and CDR2 FQNEAQ. V was pared by 6 bases and J by 6 bases, with 17 bases between. The CDR3 coding sequence is TGTGCCAGCAGGGTACGCGCGCGGTCTGCTGAAGCTTTCTTT. Its protein is CASRVRARSAEAFF.

The gene calls are TRBV4-1 and TRBJ2-7; 8 bases are shared with TRBD1. Germline V lookup: CDR1 MGHRA, CDR2 YSYEKL. J was trimmed by 4 bases and V by 1 base; bases with no gene match: 6. The CDR3 is made up of 15 amino acids. The CDR3 here is CASSQGKQGGYEQYF. CDR3 DNA: TGCGCCAGCAGCCAAGGAAAACAGGGGGGATACGAGCAGTACTTC.

The chain has TRBV6-1 and TRBJ1-5, with TRBD1 matching over 7 bases. Per germline, CDR1 MNHNS and CDR2 SASEGT. V lost 1 base to trimming and J lost 0 bases; unmatched junction nucleotides: 9. The CDR3 runs 18 residues. As DNA, the CDR3 is TGTGCCAGCAGTGAAGGGGCCAGGGGGGTTTATAGCAATCAGCCCCAGCATTTT. This encodes CASSEGARGVYSNQPQHF.

CDR3 in amino acids: CASSVEGLTDTQYF. For the CDR3, the DNA is TGTGCCAGCAGCGTAGAGGGGTTGACAGATACGCAGTATTTT. The chain uses TRBV9 and TRBJ2-3, with D perhaps matching TRBD1 (5 bases). The V gene lost 0 bases and the J gene lost 3 bases, with 8 bases spanning the gap. This CDR3 has 14 residues. Per the germline V gene, CDR1 is SGDLS and CDR2 is YYNGEE.

The chain employs TRBV29-1 and TRBJ2-3; no definite D call. Trimming pared 0 bases from V and 5 bases from J, leaving 9 bases between. CDR1 and CDR2 (germline): SQVTM, ANQGSEA. CDR3 length: 13 residues. The CDR3 loop reads CSVEEGSVDTQYF. As DNA, the CDR3 is TGCAGCGTTGAAGAGGGGTCGGTAGATACGCAGTATTTT.

This clone has a single count. This chain connects TRBV19 to TRBJ2-7, with 9 bases matching TRBD1. Per germline, CDR1 LNHDA and CDR2 SQIVND (reference sequence). Trimming removed 1 base from V and 2 bases from J; junction bases left unmatched: 6. This CDR3 comprises 16 residues. Written as DNA, the CDR3 is TGTGCCAGTAGTATAGGTGGACAGGGGATCGCCTACGAGCAGTACTTC. It specifies CASSIGGQGIAYEQYF.

The chain links TRBV6-6 to TRBJ1-2; D remains unclear. There are 15 residues in the CDR3. Trimming pared 2 bases from V and 0 bases from J, leaving 10 bases between. Looked up from germline, CDR1 is MNHNY and CDR2 is SVGAGI (reference sequence). The CDR3 region has the DNA TGTGCCAGCAGTTACGAGGACGGTGCTAACTATGGCTACACCTTC. Its protein is CASSYEDGANYGYTF.

The chain employs TRBV11-2 and TRBJ2-5; TRBD2 agrees at 14 bases. Trimming at V came to 6 bases and at J to 3 bases, leaving 3 bases not matched to a gene. In germline, CDR1 is SGHAT, CDR2 FQNNGV. The CDR3 is 15 residues long. The CDR3 here is CASRPGLAGEETQYF. The CDR3 nucleotides are TGTGCCAGCAGGCCGGGACTAGCGGGAGAAGAGACCCAGTACTTC.

This sequence joins TRBV11-2 and TRBJ2-7, with TRBD2 matching over 7 bases. The ends lost 3 bases at V and 0 bases at J; junction bases unmatched: 5. This CDR3 is built from 15 residues. Per germline, CDR1 SGHAT and CDR2 FQNNGV. In DNA form, the CDR3 reads TGTGCCAGCAGCTTTGGGAGGGGTTCCTCCTACGAGCAGTACTTC. It is translated as CASSFGRGSSYEQYF. Full variable domain (rest looked up from reference TRBV11-2 and TRBJ2-7): EAGVAQSPRYKIIEKRQSVAFWCNPISGHATLYWYQQILGQGPKLLIQFQNNGVVDDSQLPKDRFSAERLKGVDSTLKIQPAKLEDSAVYLCASSFGRGSSYEQYFGPGTRLTVT.

Relative to its sample, this clone is medium-sized. V usage is TRBV30 and J usage is TRBJ1-5; D is uncertain. Germline V gene lookup returns CDR1 GTSNPN and CDR2 SVGIG (reference sequence). The CDR3 has 14 amino acids. V gave up 1 base and J gave up 6 bases, with 13 bases separating them. The CDR3 here is CAWSDRRAGQPQHF. CDR3 nucleotide sequence: TGTGCCTGGAGTGATCGGAGGGCCGGTCAGCCCCAGCATTTT.

The J gene is TRBJ2-3, the V gene TRBV6-5, with TRBD1 matching 9 bases. Germline CDR1 is MNHEY and CDR2 is SVGAGI. This CDR3 region has 15 residues. After removal of 6 bases from V and 5 bases from J, the junction contained 9 bases not matched to a gene. CDR3 protein: CASSYSGTGKDTQYF. The CDR3, as DNA: TGTGCCAGCAGCTATTCCGGGACAGGGAAAGATACGCAGTATTTT.

This chain joins TRBV5-1 and TRBJ2-1; 7 bases map to TRBD2. J lost 7 bases, V lost 2 bases, and 9 bases had no gene match. CDR3 size: 15 residues. From germline, CDR1 is SGHRS and CDR2 YFSETQ. The CDR3 sequence is CASSLPRTSMNEQFF. Written as DNA, the CDR3 is TGCGCCAGCAGCTTACCGAGGACTAGTATGAATGAGCAGTTCTTC.

This clone appeared a few times. V usage is TRBV12-5 and J usage is TRBJ1-5; D remains unclear. The CDR3 sequence is 13 residues long. V was trimmed by 6 bases and J by 2 bases, leaving 8 bases between them. Germline assignment: CDR1 LGHNT and CDR2 FRNRAP. The CDR3 sequence is CASGAGGNQPQHF. The CDR3 nucleotides are TGTGCTAGTGGAGCCGGGGGCAATCAGCCCCAGCATTTT.

V and J are TRBV2 and TRBJ2-5; TRBD1 might be the D (6 bases). The CDR3 covers 14 residues. V lost 8 bases, J lost 1 base, and 14 bases lay in between. In germline, CDR1 is SNHLY, CDR2 FYNNEI. This chain's CDR3 is CASGYSGAQETQYF. The CDR3 coding sequence is TGTGCCAGCGGATATTCAGGGGCCCAAGAGACCCAGTACTTC.

This chain uses TRBV19 with TRBJ1-6; tentatively, D is TRBD1 (6 bases). CDR1 is LNHDA, CDR2 SQIVND, per germline (reference sequence). The length of the CDR3 is 17 residues. Trimming stripped 4 bases from V and 6 bases from J, with 19 bases between. CDR3 residues: CASSTANRGASNSPLHF. The CDR3 nucleotides are TGTGCCAGTAGTACCGCGAATAGGGGGGCTAGTAATTCACCCCTCCACTTT.

V is TRBV2 and J is TRBJ1-2, with D possibly TRBD1 on 5 matching bases. V lost 6 bases, J lost 6 bases, and 17 bases lay in between. Germline lookup yields CDR1 SNHLY and CDR2 FYNNEI. The CDR3 consists of 14 residues. The CDR3, as DNA: TGTGCCAGCAGGAGACGTGGCAGGGCGGATGGCTACACCTTC. Its translation is CASRRRGRADGYTF.

The J gene is TRBJ2-5, the V gene TRBV27; the D call may be TRBD1 or TRBD2 (6 bases each). This CDR3 is built from 15 residues. V shed 3 bases and J shed 1 base, with 12 bases lying between them. The germline V gene has CDR1 MNHEY and CDR2 SMNVEV (reference sequence). CDR3 in DNA: TGTGCCAGCAGTTTGGGGGGCGCCGTCCAAGAGACCCAGTACTTC. Protein sequence: CASSLGGAVQETQYF.

The CDR3 here is CASVDLQETQYF. The CDR3 DNA reads TGTGCCAGCGTCGACTTACAAGAGACCCAGTACTTC. The V call is TRBV2, the J call TRBJ2-5; no firm D call. The germline V and J ends were trimmed by 8 bases and 2 bases, with 9 bases remaining between them. The V gene's germline CDR1 is SNHLY and CDR2 FYNNEI. This CDR3 region has 12 residues.

In this sample, this clone is large (0.1 to 1%). This rearrangement joins TRBV30 to TRBJ1-5; TRBD1 matches at 10 bases. Germline CDR1 GTSNPN, CDR2 SVGIG (reference sequence). The CDR3 extends over 14 amino acids. The junction had 6 bases not matched to a gene; V was cut back by 2 bases and J by 8 bases. CDR3 protein: CAWSPTGGVEPQHF. The CDR3 bases are TGTGCCTGGAGTCCGACAGGGGGCGTCGAGCCCCAGCATTTT.

This CDR3 is CASLSVETLEQYF. CDR3 nucleotide sequence: TGTGCCAGCTTGAGCGTAGAGACCCTCGAGCAGTACTTC. This sequence joins TRBV6-5 and TRBJ2-7; D is uncertain. The length of the CDR3 is 13 residues. Trimming left V 8 bases short and J 6 bases short, with 17 bases between. CDR1 is MNHEY, CDR2 SVGAGI, per germline.

The gene calls are TRBV7-9 and TRBJ1-2; no reliable D call. Germline V CDR1 and CDR2: SEHNR, FQNEAQ (reference sequence). V lost 5 bases and J lost 3, with 4 bases in between. The CDR3 spans 11 residues. The CDR3 DNA is TGTGCCAGCAGCCCCCACTATGGCTACACCTTC. It encodes CASSPHYGYTF. Full variable domain (outside the CDR3, taken from reference TRBV7-9 and TRBJ1-2): DTGVSQNPRHKITKRGQNVTFRCDPISEHNRLYWYRQTLGQGPEFLTYFQNEAQLEKSRLLSDRFSAERPKGSFSTLEIQRTEQGDSAMYLCASSPHYGYTFGSGTRLTVV.

The chain combines TRBV7-9 with TRBJ2-1; 8 nucleotides line up with TRBD1. The V and J ends lost 5 bases and 5 bases, in that order; junction bases with no gene match: 14. Looked up from germline, CDR1 is SEHNR and CDR2 is FQNEAQ (reference sequence). The CDR3 consists of 17 residues. CDR3 amino acids: CASSPPQGADSHNEQFF. The CDR3 DNA reads as TGTGCCAGCAGCCCCCCCCAGGGGGCAGATTCGCACAATGAGCAGTTCTTC.

The chain has TRBV30 and TRBJ1-1; D unclear. From germline, CDR1 is GTSNPN and CDR2 SVGIG (reference sequence). V was trimmed by 5 bases and J by 8 bases, leaving 15 bases between them. The CDR3 extends over 12 amino acids. CDR3 DNA sequence: TGTGCCTGGGGCCCCGGCAGGCCCGAAGCTTTCTTT. The encoded protein is CAWGPGRPEAFF.